A selection of T cell receptor beta chains follows, all from one sample in a study of early T cells in non-severe SARS-CoV-2 infection. A single record per CDR3 protein comes from TCRdb applying MiXCR to the 5' RACE reads. Of 35,000 to 45,000 distinct CDR3 sequences listed, under 8% are singletons. Sequenced here: whole blood, sampled at baseline. These receptors all stem from an adult who was a healthcare worker with PCR-confirmed SARS-CoV-2 infection or an uninfected control (not recorded which). Both conserved end residues are part of each CDR3. A D gene is named only where the DNA matches it firmly. Some rows mark clone size as missing; the rest say once, few, many or name a class of expanded clone.

cdr3_aa cdr3_nt j_call d_call v_call clone_size
CASSFLLAGGEGETDGNTIYF TGTGCCAGCAGTTTTCTTCTGGCGGGAGGGGAGGGTGAAACGGATGGAAACACCATATATTTT TRBJ1-3 - TRBV28 -
CASSLGDSDRGNEQFF TGCGCCAGCAGCTTGGGGGACTCAGACAGGGGTAATGAGCAGTTCTTC TRBJ2-1 TRBD1 TRBV5-1 -
CACGQVSRELFF TGTGCCTGTGGACAGGTCTCTCGGGAGCTGTTTTTT TRBJ2-2 TRBD1 TRBV19 few
CASTPGLALNEQFF TGTGCCAGCACCCCGGGACTAGCTTTGAATGAGCAGTTCTTC TRBJ2-1 TRBD2 TRBV7-9 few
CASSSRDATYEQYF TGTGCCAGCAGCAGCCGGGACGCCACCTACGAGCAGTACTTC TRBJ2-7 - TRBV7-9 few
CASSLVSFNEQFF TGCGCCAGCAGTTTAGTCAGTTTCAATGAGCAGTTCTTC TRBJ2-1 - TRBV10-2 few
CASSQEMGGELFF TGTGCCAGCAGCCAAGAAATGGGTGGGGAGCTGTTTTTT TRBJ2-2 - TRBV4-2 many
CASGVREGSPLHF TGTGCCAGCGGGGTCCGGGAGGGTTCACCCCTCCACTTT TRBJ1-6 - TRBV2 few
CASSLGRPSYEQYF TGTGCCAGCAGTTTGGGACGGCCCTCCTACGAGCAGTACTTC TRBJ2-7 - TRBV6-6 -
CASSRFAGENTGELFF TGTGCCAGCAGCCGTTTTGCGGGAGAGAATACCGGGGAGCTGTTTTTT TRBJ2-2 TRBD2 TRBV11-3 -
CASSLDIRSWGGYTF TGTGCCAGCAGCTTAGATATCAGGTCTTGGGGCGGCTACACCTTC TRBJ1-2 - TRBV11-2 many
CASSPGTAKNIQYF TGTGCCAGCAGCCCAGGGACAGCCAAAAACATTCAGTACTTC TRBJ2-4 - TRBV7-9 -
CASSLFPLRVRNQPQHF TGTGCCAGCAGTTTATTCCCCCTCAGGGTACGCAATCAGCCCCAGCATTTT TRBJ1-5 - TRBV28 -
CSVEDTGTASENTIYF TGCAGCGTTGAAGATACCGGGACAGCATCTGAAAACACCATATATTTT TRBJ1-3 TRBD1 TRBV29-1 many
CASSLFAGTTYEQYF TGTGCCAGCAGTCTGTTTGCAGGCACTACCTACGAGCAGTACTTC TRBJ2-7 - TRBV7-8 many
CASSPGQGLNTEAFF TGTGCCAGCTCACCGGGCCAGGGATTGAACACTGAAGCTTTCTTT TRBJ1-1 - TRBV18 many
CASSPYQFQMEADTQYF TGTGCCAGCAGTCCTTACCAATTCCAGATGGAGGCAGATACGCAGTATTTT TRBJ2-3 - TRBV11-2 -
CSVQGPDRRNNYEQYF TGCAGCGTTCAAGGCCCCGACCGACGGAACAACTACGAGCAGTACTTC TRBJ2-7 - TRBV29-1 -
CASSFSGTGTSGNTIYF TGTGCCAGCAGCTTCTCCGGGACAGGGACCTCTGGAAACACCATATATTTT TRBJ1-3 TRBD1 TRBV5-5 -
CASRGEEQYF TGTGCCAGTCGGGGGGAAGAGCAGTACTTC TRBJ2-7 TRBD2 TRBV19 many
CASSASTGYEQYF TGTGCCAGCAGCGCCTCAACGGGCTACGAGCAGTACTTC TRBJ2-7 - TRBV11-2 few
CASSATPRTEYEQYF TGTGCCAGCAGCGCAACGCCGAGGACCGAGTACGAGCAGTACTTC TRBJ2-7 - TRBV9 -
CSVRQRAEAFF TGCAGCGTTCGACAGAGGGCTGAAGCTTTCTTT TRBJ1-1 - TRBV29-1 medium-sized
CASSLELASYEQYF TGTGCCAGCAGCTTGGAACTAGCGAGCTACGAGCAGTACTTC TRBJ2-7 TRBD2 TRBV5-6 -
CASNRTPGHLNTEAFF TGTGCCAGCAATAGAACCCCGGGACACCTGAACACTGAAGCTTTCTTT TRBJ1-1 - TRBV7-2 few
CASSSLRTARGTEAFF TGTGCCAGCAGTTCCCTACGGACCGCAAGAGGGACTGAAGCTTTCTTT TRBJ1-1 - TRBV6-6 many
CASSANPTAEQFF TGTGCCAGCAGCGCCAACCCCACGGCAGAGCAGTTCTTC TRBJ2-1 - TRBV11-2 many
CATSRTTGILAKNIQYF TGTGCCACCAGCAGGACGACAGGGATACTAGCCAAAAACATTCAGTACTTC TRBJ2-4 TRBD1 TRBV15 many
CATSTSGSTGELFF TGTGCCACCTCGACTAGCGGATCCACCGGGGAGCTGTTTTTT TRBJ2-2 TRBD2 TRBV12-3/TRBV12-4 few
CASGARDRAEGEQFF TGTGCCAGTGGGGCCCGGGACAGGGCGGAAGGTGAGCAGTTCTTC TRBJ2-1 TRBD1 TRBV19 few
CASSFLAGPYNEQFF TGTGCCAGCAGTTTCCTAGCGGGCCCATACAATGAGCAGTTCTTC TRBJ2-1 TRBD2 TRBV12-3/TRBV12-4 few
CASTPRVVYGYTF TGTGCCAGCACACCCCGGGTAGTCTATGGCTACACCTTC TRBJ1-2 - TRBV21-1 many
CASSLVPGEAEAFF TGTGCCAGCAGTTTGGTTCCAGGGGAGGCTGAAGCTTTCTTT TRBJ1-1 - TRBV12-3/TRBV12-4 many
CASSKNRDREREKLFF TGTGCCAGCAGCAAAAACCGGGACAGGGAACGTGAAAAACTGTTTTTT TRBJ1-4 TRBD1 TRBV6-1 few
CASAGTGGEQAEAFF TGTGCCAGCGCCGGGACAGGGGGTGAGCAGGCTGAAGCTTTCTTT TRBJ1-1 TRBD1 TRBV10-3 -
CSARGPQVNTEAFF TGCAGTGCTAGGGGCCCTCAGGTGAACACTGAAGCTTTCTTT TRBJ1-1 - TRBV20-1 medium-sized
CASRLARGFTEAFF TGTGCAAGTCGCTTAGCGCGGGGGTTTACTGAAGCTTTCTTT TRBJ1-1 - TRBV12-2 few
CASRPPTDHNQPQHF TGTGCCAGCAGACCGCCGACAGACCATAATCAGCCCCAGCATTTT TRBJ1-5 - TRBV12-3/TRBV12-4 few
CSASYQGGFNEQFF TGCAGTGCTAGCTACCAGGGAGGATTTAATGAGCAGTTCTTC TRBJ2-1 - TRBV20-1 few
CASSGGQYQETQYF TGTGCCAGCAGCGGGGGACAGTACCAAGAGACCCAGTACTTC TRBJ2-5 TRBD1 TRBV5-4 -
CASSLNSQTNTEAFF TGTGCCAGCAGCTTAAACAGCCAGACGAACACTGAAGCTTTCTTT TRBJ1-1 - TRBV7-9 many
CAWSVLSPGELFF TGTGCCTGGAGTGTACTTAGCCCCGGGGAGCTGTTTTTT TRBJ2-2 - TRBV30 few
CASSGAGGSNQPQHF TGTGCCAGCAGCGGAGCAGGGGGCAGCAATCAGCCCCAGCATTTT TRBJ1-5 TRBD1 TRBV2 few
CASSPGPTDTQYF TGTGCCAGCAGCCCCGGTCCCACAGATACGCAGTATTTT TRBJ2-3 - TRBV7-2 -
CASSLYGRSFHNEQFF TGTGCCAGCAGCTTATACGGCAGGTCTTTCCACAATGAGCAGTTCTTC TRBJ2-1 - TRBV11-2 -
CAWRRIDTQYF TGTGCCTGGCGAAGGATAGATACGCAGTATTTT TRBJ2-3 - TRBV30 -
CSIGGLAGQETQYF TGCAGCATTGGAGGGTTAGCGGGACAAGAGACCCAGTACTTC TRBJ2-5 TRBD2 TRBV29-1 many
CASGPGQGIYNEQFF TGTGCTAGTGGTCCGGGACAGGGGATATACAATGAGCAGTTCTTC TRBJ2-1 TRBD1 TRBV12-5 many
CASTRPEIADEQYF TGCGCCAGCACAAGACCGGAGATCGCAGACGAGCAGTACTTC TRBJ2-7 - TRBV5-1 -
CSVRVSAYEQYF TGCAGCGTCAGGGTAAGCGCCTACGAGCAGTACTTC TRBJ2-7 - TRBV29-1 many
CASSLEINRVDEQYF TGCGCCAGCAGCTTGGAAATAAACAGGGTAGACGAGCAGTACTTC TRBJ2-7 - TRBV5-1 -
CASSRTGSDSTEAFF TGCGCCAGCAGCCGGACAGGGTCGGATAGCACTGAAGCTTTCTTT TRBJ1-1 TRBD1 TRBV5-1 many
CASSYSTAGGVYEQYF TGTGCCAGCAGTTACTCGACGGCAGGGGGTGTCTACGAGCAGTACTTC TRBJ2-7 TRBD1 TRBV6-5 few
CSASTGLVYEQYF TGCAGTGCTAGTACGGGGTTGGTGTACGAGCAGTACTTC TRBJ2-7 - TRBV20-1 many
CASSGQGGYSNQPQHF TGTGCCAGCAGTGGACAGGGGGGCTATAGCAATCAGCCCCAGCATTTT TRBJ1-5 TRBD1 TRBV12-3/TRBV12-4 many
CAIRPTGGPYEQYF TGTGCCATCAGACCGACAGGGGGGCCCTACGAGCAGTACTTC TRBJ2-7 TRBD1 TRBV10-3 -